This is a list of T cell receptor beta chains from one sample in a study of blood T cell repertoires in COVID-19. Only in-frame clones appear in the TCRdb table, and some are missing; sequencing was by immunoSEQ multiplex PCR. The table includes 100,000 to 130,000 clones, roughly 80% detected once. Sequenced: peripheral blood. The receptor source for this set is a human donor in a cohort sampled during active COVID-19. The CDR3 runs from the conserved cysteine through the conserved F or W. The D gene is left open where the match is weak. A clone size is listed for some rows: how often the clone was seen (once, few, many), or a class if it is expanded.

clone size,D gene,J gene,V gene,CDR3 length,CDR3 protein,CDR3 DNA
NA,TRBD2,TRBJ2-7,TRBV27,15,CASRSLTSGGDEQYF,TGTGCCAGCAGATCCCTGACTAGCGGGGGCGACGAGCAGTACTTC
once,NA,TRBJ1-1,TRBV6-2/TRBV6-3,13,CASSYVQGTEAFF,TGTGCCAGCAGTTACGTCCAGGGTACTGAAGCTTTCTTT
few,NA,TRBJ2-2,TRBV5-1,13,CASSLVATGELFF,TGCGCCAGCAGCCTCGTGGCCACCGGGGAGCTGTTTTTT
NA,TRBD2,TRBJ2-1,TRBV9,17,CASSVEPTGTSGSKQFF,TGTGCCAGCAGCGTAGAACCCACCGGGACTAGCGGGAGTAAGCAGTTCTTC
NA,NA,TRBJ1-6,TRBV5-4,14,CASSTTGNNSPLHF,TGTGCCAGCAGCACAACAGGAAATAATTCACCCCTCCACTTT
NA,NA,TRBJ2-3,TRBV7-3,14,CASSSGTSTDTQYF,TGTGCCAGCAGCTCAGGGACTAGCACAGATACGCAGTATTTT
few,NA,TRBJ1-5,TRBV28,14,CASSFDRGNQPQHF,TGTGCCAGCAGCTTCGATCGGGGCAATCAGCCCCAGCATTTT
NA,TRBD1,TRBJ1-2,TRBV29-1,15,CSVRPGTGGLDGYTF,TGCAGCGTCCGTCCCGGGACAGGGGGTTTGGATGGCTACACCTTC
NA,NA,TRBJ2-3,TRBV28,14,CASSVGGASDTQYF,TGTGCCAGCAGTGTTGGGGGCGCATCAGATACGCAGTATTTT
NA,NA,TRBJ1-1,TRBV6-5,15,CASSNRQDRNTEAFF,TGTGCCAGCAGTAATAGACAGGACCGGAACACTGAAGCTTTCTTT
NA,TRBD2,TRBJ2-1,TRBV9,15,CASSVTGTNYDEQFF,TGTGCCAGCAGCGTAACGGGGACTAATTATGATGAGCAGTTCTTC
NA,NA,TRBJ1-1,TRBV18,15,CASSPGRGLGTEAFF,TGTGCCAGCTCACCTGGCAGAGGCTTGGGCACTGAAGCTTTCTTT
NA,TRBD2,TRBJ2-1,TRBV7-6,16,CASSPSTSGAYNEQFF,TGTGCCAGCAGCCCCTCGACTAGCGGGGCCTACAATGAGCAGTTCTTC
NA,TRBD1,TRBJ1-3,TRBV7-9,16,CASSPPGQAAGNTIYF,TGTGCCAGCAGCCCCCCGGGACAGGCGGCGGGAAACACCATATATTTT
NA,NA,TRBJ2-2,TRBV24-1,16,CATSDFTGRNTGELFF,TGTGCCACCAGTGATTTTACAGGGCGTAACACCGGGGAGCTGTTTTTT
NA,TRBD2,TRBJ2-3,TRBV5-1,18,CASSLVSLGAGGTDTQYF,TGCGCCAGCAGCTTGGTTAGCTTAGGAGCGGGAGGTACGGATACGCAGTATTTT
NA,NA,TRBJ1-1,TRBV7-3,14,CASSPTPGITEAFF,TGTGCCAGCAGCCCTACCCCAGGGATCACTGAAGCTTTCTTT
NA,NA,TRBJ1-2,TRBV24-1,13,CATRGGADYGYTF,TGTGCCACACGGGGGGGCGCAGACTATGGCTACACCTTC
NA,NA,TRBJ2-7,TRBV5-4,11,CATRSSGEQYF,TGTGCCACCCGTTCTTCAGGCGAGCAGTACTTC
NA,NA,TRBJ2-1,TRBV7-3,15,CASSPMQGTRNEQFF,TGTGCCAGCAGCCCCATGCAGGGCACAAGGAATGAGCAGTTCTTC
NA,NA,TRBJ2-7,TRBV20-1,10,CSAGRHEQYF,TGCAGTGCGGGGCGCCACGAGCAGTACTTC
NA,TRBD1,TRBJ1-2,TRBV6-5,14,CASRGQGGAYGYTF,TGTGCCAGCAGGGGACAGGGGGGGGCCTATGGCTACACCTTC
NA,NA,TRBJ2-1,TRBV19,17,CASSIGLLATLYNEQFF,TGTGCCAGTAGTATCGGGCTCCTAGCAACCCTCTACAATGAGCAGTTCTTC
NA,NA,TRBJ2-7,TRBV5-4,17,CASSSNKGGEGFYEQYF,TGTGCCAGCAGCTCGAATAAAGGGGGGGAGGGGTTTTACGAGCAGTACTTC
NA,NA,TRBJ1-4,TRBV5-5,14,CASSVQDTNEKLFF,TGTGCCAGCAGCGTACAGGATACTAATGAAAAACTGTTTTTT
NA,NA,TRBJ2-6,TRBV28,16,CASSQVKSSGANVLTF,TGTGCCAGCAGCCAAGTCAAGAGCTCTGGGGCCAACGTCCTGACTTTC
NA,NA,TRBJ2-3,TRBV7-3,14,CASSLGTYTDTQYF,TGTGCCAGCAGCCTCGGGACTTACACAGATACGCAGTATTTT
NA,NA,TRBJ1-1,TRBV5-4,13,CASSQQGNTEAFF,TGTGCCAGCAGCCAACAGGGGAACACTGAAGCTTTCTTT
NA,NA,TRBJ2-1,TRBV19,14,CASSHREPLNEQFF,TGTGCCAGTAGTCACCGGGAGCCTCTCAATGAGCAGTTCTTC
NA,TRBD2,TRBJ2-3,TRBV6-5,15,CASSSLAGVADTQYF,TGTGCCAGCAGTTCCCTAGCGGGAGTGGCAGATACGCAGTATTTT
NA,NA,TRBJ2-1,TRBV11-2,14,CASSSLTSYREKFF,TGTGCCAGCAGCTCTTTGACTTCATACCGGGAGAAGTTCTTC
once,TRBD2,TRBJ2-7,TRBV3-1/TRBV3-2,16,CASSRAITSGAYEQYF,TGTGCCAGCAGCCGGGCCATAACTAGCGGTGCCTACGAGCAGTACTTC
NA,NA,TRBJ2-1,TRBV7-2,15,CASSLEDSPYNEQFF,TGTGCCAGCAGCTTAGAGGACTCACCCTACAATGAGCAGTTCTTC
NA,TRBD1,TRBJ2-3,TRBV4-1,16,CASSPTGQGWTDTQYF,TGCGCCAGCAGTCCGACGGGACAGGGATGGACAGATACGCAGTATTTT
NA,NA,TRBJ1-4,TRBV24-1,16,CATSDSRVLGNEKLFF,TGTGCCACCAGTGATAGCAGGGTACTGGGGAATGAAAAACTGTTTTTT
once,TRBD1,TRBJ1-2,TRBV30,15,CAWSAGTVKAGSYTF,TGTGCCTGGAGTGCAGGGACAGTCAAAGCAGGTAGCTACACCTTC
NA,NA,TRBJ2-5,TRBV18,15,CASSPTQGSQETQYF,TGTGCCAGCTCACCAACTCAGGGGTCCCAAGAGACCCAGTACTTC
NA,NA,TRBJ1-5,TRBV20-1,12,CSASSGNQPQHF,TGCAGTGCCAGTAGCGGTAATCAGCCCCAGCATTTT
NA,NA,TRBJ2-3,TRBV7-9,14,CASTRDTGTDTQYF,TGTGCCAGCACCAGGGACACGGGCACAGATACGCAGTATTTT
once,TRBD2,TRBJ2-7,TRBV7-2,15,CASSSLAGASYEQYF,TGTGCCAGCAGCTCACTAGCGGGAGCCTCCTACGAGCAGTACTTC
NA,TRBD1,TRBJ2-7,TRBV6-5,14,CASSYGGQVHEQYF,TGTGCCAGCAGTTACGGCGGACAGGTACACGAGCAGTACTTC
NA,NA,TRBJ2-7,TRBV6-5,15,CASSYSQGKAYEQYF,TGTGCCAGCAGTTACTCGCAGGGAAAGGCCTACGAGCAGTACTTC
NA,NA,TRBJ2-1,TRBV20-1,13,CSASPQGLSEQFF,TGCAGTGCTAGTCCCCAGGGATTAAGTGAGCAGTTCTTC
NA,NA,TRBJ1-4,TRBV9,16,CASSPYSQGLNEKLFF,TGTGCCAGCAGCCCGTACTCTCAGGGGCTTAATGAAAAACTGTTTTTT
NA,NA,TRBJ1-2,TRBV7-8,15,CASRMTPHPSYGYTF,TGTGCCAGCAGGATGACACCACACCCAAGCTATGGCTACACCTTC
NA,TRBD1,TRBJ1-6,TRBV18,16,CASSPGTGAGGSPLHF,TGTGCCAGCTCACCGGGGACAGGGGCCGGGGGTTCACCCCTCCACTTT
NA,TRBD1,TRBJ1-2,TRBV19,14,CASRRQTGGYGYTF,TGTGCCAGTAGGAGGCAAACAGGGGGTTATGGCTACACCTTC
NA,NA,TRBJ2-7,TRBV5-1,13,CASSLMQGYEQYF,TGCGCCAGCAGCTTGATGCAGGGCTACGAGCAGTACTTC
NA,NA,TRBJ2-5,TRBV20-1,12,CSASGSQETQYF,TGCAGTGCTAGTGGCAGCCAAGAGACCCAGTACTTC
once,NA,TRBJ2-4,TRBV9,14,CASSLGQTENIQYF,TGTGCCAGCAGCCTCGGACAGACCGAAAACATTCAGTACTTC
few,NA,TRBJ2-5,TRBV14,13,CASSLGGFETQYF,TGTGCCAGCAGCCTCGGAGGGTTCGAGACCCAGTACTTC
NA,TRBD2,TRBJ2-2,TRBV19,20,CASSISGQMTSGRQTGELFF,TGTGCCAGTAGTATCTCGGGACAGATGACTAGCGGGAGACAGACCGGGGAGCTGTTTTTT
once,NA,TRBJ2-1,TRBV3-1/TRBV3-2,17,CASSQGAGGSSYNEQFF,TGTGCCAGCAGCCAAGGTGCTGGTGGGAGCTCCTACAATGAGCAGTTCTTC
NA,NA,TRBJ2-5,TRBV12-3/TRBV12-4,13,CASRMTRIETQYF,TGTGCCAGCAGAATGACTAGAATCGAGACCCAGTACTTC